The 8 T cell receptor beta chains listed next were all sequenced from one sample in a study of shared clonotypes between healthy human individuals. Assay used: immunoSEQ multiplex PCR; TCRdb lists only in-frame clones, some missing. Among about 1.1 million clones listed, around 82% were seen once. Sequencing was done on a sample of memory CD4+ T cells from PBMCs. Subset defined: CD45RA-negative fraction. These receptors came from a man between 18 and 35 years old in good health. Some clones in this sample may be carry-over from other donors' samples.

The V call is TRBV5-1, the J call TRBJ2-5; D is unclear. The CDR3 covers 13 residues. With 4 bases removed from V and 3 bases from J, the gap between germline ends came to 10 bases. Germline loops: CDR1 SGHRS, CDR2 YFSETQ. The CDR3 coding sequence is TGCGCCAGCAGCCAGACGAACAAAGAGACCCAGTACTTC. This sequence encodes CASSQTNKETQYF.

The chain uses TRBV7-9 and TRBJ2-3; D is uncertain. Between the trimmed V and J ends, which lost 9 bases and 5 bases, there was a span of 12 bases. The CDR3 loop spans 12 amino acids. Germline assignment: CDR1 SEHNR and CDR2 FQNEAQ (reference sequence). As DNA, the CDR3 is TGTGCCAGTGCCCAGCCGGGAGATACGCAGTATTTT. Its translation: CASAQPGDTQYF.

This chain connects TRBV19 to TRBJ2-7; 12 bases agree with TRBD2. After removal of 6 bases from V and 4 bases from J, the junction contained 7 bases not matched to a gene. Germline CDR1 reads LNHDA; CDR2 reads SQIVND (reference sequence). The CDR3 covers 15 residues. CDR3 in DNA: TGTGCCAGTAGCCTAGGACTAGCGGGAACTTACGAGCAGTACTTC. Translation: CASSLGLAGTYEQYF.

A single count supports this clone. The CDR3 bases are TGTGCCAGCAGCGAGAGCCTCCTCTCCACAGATACGCAGTATTTT. Its protein is CASSESLLSTDTQYF. This chain joins TRBV9 and TRBJ2-3; D gene ambiguous. The germline V gene encodes CDR1 SGDLS and CDR2 YYNGEE. This CDR3 has 15 amino acids. V lost 3 bases to trimming and J lost 2 bases, with 13 bases between them.

This chain connects TRBV19 to TRBJ2-7; 11 bases line up with TRBD2. Germline loops: CDR1 LNHDA, CDR2 SQIVND (reference sequence). The junction had 3 bases not matched to a gene; V was cut back by 3 bases and J by 2 bases. The CDR3 is 15 residues long. CDR3 region: CASSITSGRTYEQYF. CDR3 DNA sequence: TGTGCCAGTAGTATTACTAGCGGGAGAACCTACGAGCAGTACTTC.

In this sample, this clone turned up once. The J gene is TRBJ2-6, the V gene TRBV28; maybe TRBD2 (6 bases). CDR1 and CDR2 (germline): MDHEN, SYDVKM. The V end was cut by 8 bases, the J end by 0 bases, with 20 bases between. CDR3 length: 18 amino acids. The CDR3 here is CASYSQRDWTSGANVLTF. CDR3 bases: TGTGCCAGCTATAGCCAGAGGGACTGGACCTCTGGGGCCAACGTCCTGACTTTC. The full variable domain, rest sourced from reference TRBV28 and TRBJ2-6, is DVKVTQSSRYLVKRTGEKVFLECVQDMDHENMFWYRQDPGLGLRLIYFSYDVKMKEKGDIPEGYSVSREKKERFSLILESASTNQTSMYLCASYSQRDWTSGANVLTFGAGSRLTVL.

The chain links TRBV2 to TRBJ2-2; 9 bases map to TRBD2. The CDR3 is made up of 15 amino acids. The junction had 4 bases not matched to a gene; V was cut back by 4 bases and J by 4 bases. CDR1 and CDR2 from the germline V gene are SNHLY and FYNNEI. The chain's CDR3 is CASSVGREGTGELFF. Here the CDR3 DNA reads TGTGCCAGCAGTGTAGGGCGGGAGGGCACCGGGGAGCTGTTTTTT.

The rearrangement uses TRBV2 and TRBJ1-5; no reliable D call. This CDR3 spans 15 amino acids. The V gene lost 1 base and the J gene lost 1 base, with 8 bases spanning the gap. In germline, CDR1 is SNHLY, CDR2 FYNNEI. The DNA for the CDR3 is TGTGCCAGCAGTGAAGAGGGTTACAGCAATCAGCCCCAGCATTTT. Its protein product is CASSEEGYSNQPQHF.